This entry features one T cell receptor beta chain sequence. Its antigen is not yet known. No base qualities exist here, and no much larger clone lies one base off it. This sample was taken from a study of blood T cell repertoires in COVID-19 (TCRdb year 2020). A note on the overall study: The collaborator samples originated in the United States, Italy and Spain and spanned the acute and convalescent phases of COVID-19. Deeply sampled blood TCRbeta repertoires from subjects exposed to, actively infected with, or recovered from COVID-19 were included in the dataset. Where HLA class I and class II types were available, the types were taken from metadata supplied by the sample provider, not from assay-based typing. The repertoires were made available in a free public database intended to serve as a resource for research on the immune response to SARS-CoV-2. The material from the prospective study consisted of cDNA or gDNA derived from T cells, B-cell-depleted T cells, or PBMCs. Nearly every sample came with metadata listing a de-identified subject ID, COVID-19 status, age in years and sex. The samples were drawn from the first 160 participants of the ongoing ImmuneRACE study and from 1,254 subjects provided by 6 global collaborators. General findings and caveats noted by the study authors: Clinical and demographic metadata were provided uncurated, with the amount varying by source and participant.

The immunoSEQ Assay, a bias-controlled multiplex PCR, was used to amplify TCRbeta CDR3 regions from genomic DNA. The study's processing was this. The number of nucleated cells in each sample was estimated from the amplification of reference gene primers within the assay. To quantify the absolute abundance of each unique TCRbeta CDR3 rearrangement, sequence reads were collapsed and filtered. For each sample, productive Simpson clonality was calculated by taking the square root of Simpson's diversity index across productive rearrangements. TCRdb took this table from immuneACCESS and kept in-frame rearrangements with V and J called. Such tables lack part of the clones; where checked against another copy, unresolved V genes explain under half of the gap, and the rest is unexplained. D and trimming come from the DNA, and the V and J calls and clone size come from that table. The sample table lists about 98,000 clones, 70% to 90% of them with a count of one. The biggest ten clones account for under 3% of the sample.

Whole blood was collected in K2EDTA tubes by collaborating institutions according to the institutions' own protocols. For TCRbeta analysis, collaborators shipped samples in one of three forms: frozen whole blood, isolated PBMCs, or DNA extracted from either of those sample types. From the cysteine up to the phenylalanine, the CDR3 has a length of 15 residues. Of the read, only the CDR3 DNA is kept; its 45 bases are in frame from base 1. Trimming takes 4 bases from V and 2 bases from J, and the germline ends sit 14 bases apart. The germline V gene encodes CDR1 PRHDT and CDR2 FYEKMQ (reference sequence).

The TCR comes from a man aged 45 to 65 with active or convalescent COVID-19. Sequencing was done on a sample of peripheral blood. Here the chain combines TRBV13 and TRBJ1-2; no confident D gene assignment can be made. In nucleotide form, the sequence is TGTGCCAGCAGCTCGACGACGGGAGAGAACTATGGCTACACCTTC. Its amino acids are CASSSTTGENYGYTF.